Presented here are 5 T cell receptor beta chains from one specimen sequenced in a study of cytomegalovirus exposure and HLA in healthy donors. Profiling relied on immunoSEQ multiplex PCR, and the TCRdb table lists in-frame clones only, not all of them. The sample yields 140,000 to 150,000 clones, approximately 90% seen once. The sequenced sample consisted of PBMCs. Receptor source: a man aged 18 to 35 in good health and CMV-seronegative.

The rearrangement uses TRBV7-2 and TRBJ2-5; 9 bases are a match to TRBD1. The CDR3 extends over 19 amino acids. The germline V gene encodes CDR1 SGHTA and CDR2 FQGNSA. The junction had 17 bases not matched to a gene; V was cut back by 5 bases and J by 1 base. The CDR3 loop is CASSPHKGPGTGFQETQYF. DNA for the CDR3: TGTGCCAGCAGCCCCCACAAGGGACCCGGGACAGGGTTCCAAGAGACCCAGTACTTC.

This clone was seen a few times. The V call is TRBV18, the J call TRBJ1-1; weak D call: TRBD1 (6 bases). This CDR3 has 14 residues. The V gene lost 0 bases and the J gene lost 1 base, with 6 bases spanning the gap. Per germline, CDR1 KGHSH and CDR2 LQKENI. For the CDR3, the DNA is TGTGCCAGCTCACCACCGGGACAGAACACTGAAGCTTTCTTT. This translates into CASSPPGQNTEAFF.

The CDR3 coding sequence is TGTGCCAGCAGCCTAGGACAGGGGCTTTACAATGAGCAGTTCTTC. It is translated as CASSLGQGLYNEQFF. The rearrangement uses TRBV11-3 and TRBJ2-1, with 9 bases identical to TRBD1. Germline V CDR1 and CDR2: SGHNT, YENEEA. Trimming removed 5 bases from V and 4 bases from J; junction bases left unmatched: 6. The CDR3 length is 15 residues.

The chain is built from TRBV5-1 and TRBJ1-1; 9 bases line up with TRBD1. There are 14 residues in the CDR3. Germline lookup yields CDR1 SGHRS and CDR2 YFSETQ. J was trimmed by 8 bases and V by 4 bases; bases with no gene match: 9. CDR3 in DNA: TGCGCCAGCAGCGTGACCGGGACAGGGATAGAAGCTTTCTTT. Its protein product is CASSVTGTGIEAFF.

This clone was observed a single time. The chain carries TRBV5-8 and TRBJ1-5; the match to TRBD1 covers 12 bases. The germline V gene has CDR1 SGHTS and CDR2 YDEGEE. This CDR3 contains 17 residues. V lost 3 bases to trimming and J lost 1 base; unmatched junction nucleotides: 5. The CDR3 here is CASSSGTGGLSNQPQHF. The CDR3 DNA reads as TGTGCCAGCAGCTCGGGGACAGGGGGCCTGAGCAATCAGCCCCAGCATTTT.